These 18 T cell receptor beta chains were all obtained from the same sample, sequenced in a study of T cells after yellow fever vaccination. TCRdb reanalysed the 5' RACE reads using MiXCR and keeps one entry per CDR3 protein. This repertoire shows 360,000 or so distinct CDR3 sequences, 11% found once; its top ten account for around 20%. The specimen comprised PBMCs, sampled on the day of the first yellow fever vaccination. Receptor source: a man aged 18 to 30 who received the YFV17D yellow fever vaccine.

The J gene is TRBJ1-1, the V gene TRBV13; no firm D call. CDR1 is PRHDT and CDR2 is FYEKMQ in the germline V gene (reference sequence). V was cut by 4 bases and J by 1 base, with 19 bases left in between. The CDR3 covers 17 residues. CDR3 DNA: TGTGCCAGCAGCTCAGAGGTGGAAGACTGGGGGAACACTGAAGCTTTCTTT. Translating it yields CASSSEVEDWGNTEAFF.

This clonotype was counted at least ten times. DNA for the CDR3: TGTGCCAGCAGCTTTCAGCCCCCAGTCGGTGTATATGGCTACACCTTC. Protein sequence: CASSFQPPVGVYGYTF. This chain uses TRBV7-8 with TRBJ1-2, with unresolved D. The V and J ends lost 3 bases and 5 bases respectively, with 19 bases between them. The CDR3 has 16 amino acids. Germline V gene data show CDR1 as SGHVS and CDR2 as FQNEAQ.

This clonotype was observed a handful of times. The rearrangement links TRBV7-9 to TRBJ2-7; 8 bases map to TRBD1. CDR1 and CDR2 from the germline V gene are SEHNR and FQNEAQ (reference sequence). Trimming cost V 4 bases and J 6 bases; bases outside gene matches: 8. The CDR3 is 14 residues long. The CDR3 DNA reads TGTGCCAGCAGCTCAGGGGGCGCCGCATTCGAGCAGTACTTC. Its translation: CASSSGGAAFEQYF. Using reference TRBV7-9 and TRBJ2-7 for the parts outside the CDR3, the full variable domain is DTGVSQNPRHKITKRGQNVTFRCDPISEHNRLYWYRQTLGQGPEFLTYFQNEAQLEKSRLLSDRFSAERPKGSFSTLEIQRTEQGDSAMYLCASSSGGAAFEQYFGPGTRLTVT.

This chain uses TRBV6-2 or TRBV6-3 with TRBJ1-5, with unresolved D. The CDR3 totals 14 residues. The V end lost 2 bases, the J end lost 0 bases, and 5 bases lay between the germline ends. The V gene's germline CDR1 is MNHEY and CDR2 SVGEGT. CDR3 region: CASSYQYSNQPQHF. CDR3 sequence (DNA): TGTGCCAGCAGTTACCAGTATAGCAATCAGCCCCAGCATTTT.

This chain links TRBV12-3 or TRBV12-4 with TRBJ1-3; a weak D match, TRBD1 (5 bases). CDR3 length: 12 residues. Between the trimmed V and J ends, which lost 11 bases and 4 bases, there was a span of 12 bases. The CDR3 reads CASGGVGNTIYF. CDR3 coding DNA: TGTGCCTCCGGGGGGGTGGGAAACACCATATATTTT.

The chain carries TRBV7-9 and TRBJ2-3; 9 bases are a match to TRBD2. Looked up from germline, CDR1 is SEHNR and CDR2 is FQNEAQ (reference sequence). This CDR3 is built from 16 residues. Trimming took 5 bases from V and 1 from J; bases not matched to a gene: 7. The CDR3 is CASSVIKRGGTDTQYF. In DNA, the CDR3 is TGTGCCAGCAGCGTGATCAAGCGGGGGGGCACAGATACGCAGTATTTT.

The rearrangement joins TRBV29-1 to TRBJ1-2, with 8 bases that match TRBD1. V lost 7 bases to trimming and J lost 6 bases; unmatched junction nucleotides: 10. This CDR3 has 13 residues. Per germline, CDR1 SQVTM and CDR2 ANQGSEA. In DNA, the CDR3 is TGCAGCGGAAAATCCGGACAGGGCGATGGCTACACCTTC. It encodes CSGKSGQGDGYTF.

The rearrangement joins TRBV5-1 to TRBJ1-6; D gene ambiguous. Per the germline V gene, CDR1 is SGHRS and CDR2 is YFSETQ. Trimming pared 5 bases from V and 9 bases from J, leaving 12 bases between. This CDR3 has 13 amino acids. The CDR3 DNA follows: TGCGCCAGCAGGCCTGGGGAAGGTTCACCCCTCCACTTT. Amino acid sequence: CASRPGEGSPLHF. The full variable domain, completed using reference TRBV5-1 and TRBJ1-6, is KAGVTQTPRYLIKTRGQQVTLSCSPISGHRSVSWYQQTPGQGLQFLFEYFSETQRNKGNFPGRFSGRQFSNSRSEMNVSTLELGDSALYLCASRPGEGSPLHFGNGTRLTVT.

The chain couples TRBV5-1 to TRBJ2-1; 10 bases are a match to TRBD2. The CDR3 spans 15 residues. Germline CDR1 SGHRS, CDR2 YFSETQ. V dropped 0 bases and J dropped 6; count of bases not matched to a gene: 3. DNA of the CDR3: TGCGCCAGCAGCTTGGCCCTAGCGGGGGCCAATGAGCAGTTCTTC. It codes for CASSLALAGANEQFF.

The chain employs TRBV30 and TRBJ2-7; 9 bases map to TRBD2. This CDR3 is built from 13 residues. V shed 0 bases and J 5 bases; nucleotides not matched to a gene: 2. Germline CDR1 and CDR2: GTSNPN and SVGIG (reference sequence). The CDR3, as DNA: TGTGCCTGGAGTGTAGCGGGGGGCCACGAGCAGTACTTC. This encodes CAWSVAGGHEQYF.

This clonotype turned up a few times. The V and J genes are TRBV20-1 and TRBJ1-1, with 7 bases aligning to TRBD1. Germline V gene lookup returns CDR1 DFQATT and CDR2 SNEGSKA (reference sequence). The CDR3 consists of 14 residues. Trimming removed 1 base from V and 3 bases from J; junction bases left unmatched: 5. The CDR3 protein is CSARGAGGYTEAFF. As DNA, the CDR3 is TGCAGTGCTAGAGGTGCAGGGGGGTACACTGAAGCTTTCTTT.

This clonotype was observed a few times. V is TRBV7-9 and J is TRBJ1-2, with 8 bases that match TRBD1. V dropped 5 bases and J dropped 5; count of bases not matched to a gene: 10. This CDR3 is 15 amino acids long. Germline CDR1 is SEHNR and CDR2 is FQNEAQ (reference sequence). The CDR3 region is CASSLSGTGTYGYTF. The CDR3, as DNA: TGTGCCAGCAGCCTCTCCGGGACAGGCACTTATGGCTACACCTTC.

The chain combines TRBV13 with TRBJ2-5; D gene ambiguous. V lost 11 bases and J lost 0, with 13 bases in between. Germline V gene data show CDR1 as PRHDT and CDR2 as FYEKMQ (reference sequence). This CDR3 is built from 13 residues. Here the CDR3 reads CASRWANQETQYF. The CDR3 bases are TGTGCCTCGAGATGGGCAAACCAAGAGACCCAGTACTTC.

This clonotype has a count of ten or more. The chain links TRBV27 to TRBJ2-3, with D hard to call. V was shortened by 3 bases and J by 7 bases, with 8 bases between the two germline ends. Germline V gene sequence: CDR1 MNHEY, CDR2 SMNVEV (reference sequence). The CDR3 is 12 amino acids. The CDR3 nucleotides are TGTGCCAGCAGTTTGGGCGGTCATACGCAGTATTTT. Translating it yields CASSLGGHTQYF.

This clonotype has ten or more counts. The chain combines TRBV12-3 or TRBV12-4 with TRBJ2-4, with D maybe TRBD1 (5 bases). Trimming left V 3 bases short and J 1 base short, with 13 bases between. CDR3 length: 16 residues. The CDR3 DNA reads TGTGCCAGCAGTTTCCGTTGGACATTCGCCAAAAACATTCAGTACTTC. It translates to CASSFRWTFAKNIQYF.

This clonotype was seen many times. The J gene is TRBJ2-2, the V gene TRBV11-2; 10 bases agree with TRBD1. The CDR3 is made up of 15 amino acids. CDR1 and CDR2 from the germline V gene are SGHAT and FQNNGV. V shed 5 bases and J 5 bases; nucleotides not matched to a gene: 5. In DNA form, the CDR3 reads TGTGCCAGCAGCCTCCGGACAGGGGGTACCGGGGAGCTGTTTTTT. It is translated as CASSLRTGGTGELFF. Filled out from reference TRBV11-2 and TRBJ2-2, the complete variable domain reads EAGVAQSPRYKIIEKRQSVAFWCNPISGHATLYWYQQILGQGPKLLIQFQNNGVVDDSQLPKDRFSAERLKGVDSTLKIQPAKLEDSAVYLCASSLRTGGTGELFFGEGSRLTVL.

This clonotype was found a few times. In DNA form, the CDR3 reads TGTGCCAGCAGTGAAGCATGGGGGGGCACAGATACGCAGTATTTT. This translates into CASSEAWGGTDTQYF. The chain uses TRBV2 and TRBJ2-3; tentatively, D is TRBD2 (6 bases). The CDR3 spans 15 residues. V gave up 0 bases and J gave up 1 base, with 8 bases separating them. Germline-derived CDR1 and CDR2 are SNHLY and FYNNEI. Full variable domain (remainder filled in from reference TRBV2 and TRBJ2-3): EPEVTQTPSHQVTQMGQEVILRCVPISNHLYFYWYRQILGQKVEFLVSFYNNEISEKSEIFDDQFSVERPDGSNFTLKIRSTKLEDSAMYFCASSEAWGGTDTQYFGPGTRLTVL.

This clonotype was observed a handful of times. The rearrangement links TRBV7-2 to TRBJ2-7; 7 nucleotides align to TRBD1. V dropped 5 bases and J dropped 4; count of bases not matched to a gene: 8. The CDR3 length is 14 residues. Germline V CDR1 and CDR2: SGHTA, FQGNSA. The CDR3 nucleotides are TGTGCCAGCAGCATAACGGACAGGAGTTACGAGCAGTACTTC. This encodes CASSITDRSYEQYF.